The rows below give T cell receptor beta chains drawn from one sample of a study of blood T cell repertoires in COVID-19. Using immunoSEQ multiplex PCR, the repertoire was profiled, and TCRdb retains in-frame clones only, with some absent. The sample yields fewer than 250,000 clones, around 82% seen once. Sequencing was carried out using peripheral blood. The origin of the receptors is a woman aged 40 to 55 with active or convalescent COVID-19. Both conserved end residues are part of each CDR3. D genes are given only for firm matches. Clone size is not always given. Where it is, it says once, few, many or a class for expanded clones.

>13|TRBD1|TRBJ1-2|TRBV12-3/TRBV12-4|-
CASSITGDYGYTF
TGTGCCAGCAGTATAACAGGGGACTATGGCTACACCTTC
>13|-|TRBJ1-2|TRBV6-5|-
CASSYRVGSGYTF
TGTGCCAGCAGTTATCGGGTGGGGAGTGGCTACACCTTC
>14|-|TRBJ2-5|TRBV30|once
CAWSEVGRQETQYF
TGTGCCTGGAGTGAAGTGGGGCGACAAGAGACCCAGTACTTC
>15|-|TRBJ2-7|TRBV11-2|few
CASSLDTGDSYEQYF
TGTGCCAGCAGCTTAGATACCGGGGACTCCTACGAGCAGTACTTC
>14|-|TRBJ1-6|TRBV5-1|once
CASSLGGGNSPLHF
TGCGCCAGCAGCTTGGGCGGGGGCAATTCACCCCTCCACTTT
>17|TRBD1|TRBJ1-6|TRBV25-1|-
CASSPTGLLYYNSPLHF
TGTGCCAGCAGTCCGACAGGGCTCCTCTACTATAATTCACCCCTCCACTTT
>17|TRBD2|TRBJ2-1|TRBV24-1|-
CATSDPGTSGAYNEQFF
TGTGCCACCAGTGACCCCGGGACTAGCGGAGCCTACAATGAGCAGTTCTTC
>13|-|TRBJ1-1|TRBV7-3|-
CASSPQGNTEAFF
TGTGCCAGCAGCCCTCAGGGGAACACTGAAGCTTTCTTT
>23|TRBD1|TRBJ1-6|TRBV6-6|-
CASSLDLPGTGYRNEPYNSPLHF
TGTGCCAGCAGTCTCGACCTCCCGGGGACAGGGTACAGGAACGAGCCATATAATTCACCCCTCCACTTT
>16|TRBD1|TRBJ1-1|TRBV7-9|-
CASSLGVGQGNTEAFF
TGTGCCAGCAGCTTAGGGGTAGGACAGGGGAACACTGAAGCTTTCTTT
>15|TRBD1|TRBJ1-5|TRBV30|-
CAWSVGTGGYQPQHF
TGTGCCTGGAGTGTAGGGACAGGGGGATATCAGCCCCAGCATTTT
>14|-|TRBJ1-2|TRBV28|once
CASRGANPNYGYTF
TGTGCCAGCAGGGGGGCCAATCCGAACTATGGCTACACCTTC
>15|TRBD1|TRBJ2-1|TRBV7-3|once
CASSRGQGGYNEQFF
TGTGCCAGCAGCCGAGGACAGGGCGGATACAATGAGCAGTTCTTC
>11|-|TRBJ1-1|TRBV28|few
CASTVNTEAFF
TGTGCCAGCACGGTAAACACTGAAGCTTTCTTT
>19|TRBD1|TRBJ2-6|TRBV5-6|-
CASSFETGGYLSGANVLTF
TGTGCCAGCAGCTTCGAGACAGGGGGTTACCTCTCTGGGGCCAACGTCCTGACTTTC
>16|-|TRBJ2-7|TRBV4-3|few
CASSQDLDGGLYEQYF
TGCGCCAGCAGCCAAGATTTAGACGGCGGACTTTACGAGCAGTACTTC
>17|-|TRBJ1-6|TRBV7-3|-
CASSSGTSYIRNSPLHF
TGTGCCAGCAGCTCCGGGACATCCTACATACGTAATTCACCCCTCCACTTT
>14|-|TRBJ1-5|TRBV3-1/TRBV3-2|-
CASSQGGEHQPQHF
TGTGCCAGCAGCCAAGGCGGGGAGCATCAGCCCCAGCATTTT